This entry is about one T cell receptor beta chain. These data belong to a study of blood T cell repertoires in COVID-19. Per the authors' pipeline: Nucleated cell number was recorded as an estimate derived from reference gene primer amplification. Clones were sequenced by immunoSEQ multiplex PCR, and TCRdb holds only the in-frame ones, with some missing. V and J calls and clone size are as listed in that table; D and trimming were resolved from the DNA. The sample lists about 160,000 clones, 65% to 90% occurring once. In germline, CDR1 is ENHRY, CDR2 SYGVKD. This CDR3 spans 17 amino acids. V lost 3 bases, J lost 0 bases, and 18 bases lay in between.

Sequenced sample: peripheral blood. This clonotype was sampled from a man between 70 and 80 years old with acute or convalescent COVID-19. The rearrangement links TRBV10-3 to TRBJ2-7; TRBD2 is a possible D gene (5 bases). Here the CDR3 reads CAISEEVWLAASYEQYF. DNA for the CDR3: TGTGCCATCAGTGAAGAGGTCTGGCTAGCTGCCTCCTACGAGCAGTACTTC.